This T cell receptor (beta chain) was profiled in a study of cytomegalovirus exposure and HLA in healthy donors (dated by TCRdb to 2015 to 2018). In terms of the full investigation: According to an earlier analysis of 587 of the donors, about 179 million T cells yielded some 120 million unique TCR beta sequences and about 280 Gb of sequence data. Donor age, sex, ethnicity and CMV serostatus were compiled alongside the repertoire data. A separate validation cohort of about 110 different subjects was used in addition to the approximately 670-subject first cohort. The number of typed donors differed by locus: about 620-630 for A, B, C, DRB1 and DQB1; approximately 540 for DQA1; approximately 600 for DPA1; and some 450 for DPB1. The study aimed to test whether signatures of past pathogen exposure could be identified by cataloging public T cell receptors. HLA typing covered class I and class II loci at four-digit resolution. Genome-wide SNP genotypes for about three fifths of the roughly 670 donors were used in a later genetic analysis, which treated that subset as a discovery cohort. A later analysis re-examined previously published TCR beta repertoires from over 500 donors and added high-resolution HLA genotyping to investigate patterns of TCR occurrence. Across under 500 genotyped donors of the cohort, an average of about 200,000 unique TCR beta nucleotide sequences per donor were sequenced, and roughly a sixth of those sequences were non-productive. An early release that covered some 640 HLA-typed donors contained about 300 gigabases of sequencing data and 65 million to 100 million unique TCR sequences. Of the 300 to 500 genotyped donors, 75% to 85% were placed in the genetic ancestry cluster associated with self-reported Caucasian donors. An earlier analysis of a few hundred of the donors applied high-throughput TCR beta sequencing to assess whether each TCR beta V gene segment acted as functional or pseudogenic. About five DR-DQ haplotypes were handled as single units for association and clustering, since linkage in the cohort was strong. The study used immunosequencing to profile the T cell repertoires of 600 to 850 subjects and linked those repertoires to cytomegalovirus serostatus. The later analysis used no new phenotypic data to find candidate immune exposures, relying instead on TCR beta sequences and their occurrence across donors. To predict cytomegalovirus infection status, the study combined high-throughput TCR immunosequencing, statistical association of individual TCRs with disease status, and machine learning. Every discovery cohort repertoire had been produced on one sequencing platform.

Broader findings and caveats from the paper: Presence/absence analyses assumed roughly uniform sequencing depth across donors, an assumption that may not hold. The classifier was reported to diagnose cytomegalovirus status with high specificity and sensitivity in both the original cohort and the validation cohort. This cohort had only TCR beta chains sequenced, and the lack of alpha or paired-chain data limited which features could be detected. The 87-base-pair reads could not distinguish some IMGT-functional V segments, including TRBV6-2 and TRBV6-3, so those segments were excluded. A later analysis found that HLA-associated TCR beta chains were more clonally expanded and had lower generation probabilities than equally common non-associated chains. In a later analysis, 16,951 TCR beta sequences were associated with specific HLA alleles at a false discovery rate of 0.05. Strong co-occurrence of HLA alleles, especially DR and DQ, made assigning TCR associations to individual alleles difficult. In an earlier analysis of about 540 of the donors, most TCR beta V segments were observed in productive rearrangements about 87% or about 30% of the time, broadly matching IMGT annotations. Linkage disequilibrium might explain the correlated functional status among segregating V segments, but an unknown experimental factor could not be excluded. A cluster of highly shared sequence variants was judged likely to be a technical artifact of the sequencing pipeline. A further reported finding was that TCR beta sequences accurately predicted the HLA-A and HLA-B alleles for most subjects in the first cohort. Immune exposure information for the cohort was limited to CMV serostatus. In vitro tests confirmed that three of the cytomegalovirus-associated TCR beta chains recognize cytomegalovirus antigens. The study gave a list of under 200 TCR beta chains associated with cytomegalovirus. According to a later analysis, TCR association rates differed among HLA loci, with DRB1 alleles showing the most associated TCRs and HLA-C alleles showing the fewest. It was suggested by the authors that the approach could potentially be generalized to other disease states and immunological phenotypes. Most CMV-associated TCR beta chains appeared to be HLA-restricted in a later analysis, and the HLA associations seemed to be driven largely by CMV exposure. Because HLA typing was unavailable for some donors at each locus, only the typed subset was used in association tests. In a later genetic analysis, a missense DCLRE1C variant was associated with V-gene and J-gene trimming of TCR beta chains, and the association was replicated in an independent cohort. The earlier analysis of 587 of the donors excluded 15 to 20 rarely observed V segments, including chromosome 9 orphons, because counts were too low. According to a later analysis, parvovirus B19, influenza, CMV and Epstein-Barr virus appeared linked to several top co-occurrence clusters. While some public TCRs were present in many individuals, most TCR sequences turned up only very rarely across donors. A later genetic analysis reported fewer N-insertions in productive TCRs among donors in an Asian-associated ancestry cluster than the roughly 670-donor mean.

Via the germline V gene (reference sequence), CDR1 is SEHNR and CDR2 FQNEAQ. Reading from cysteine to phenylalanine, the CDR3 counts 17 amino acids. Just the 51-base CDR3 DNA is kept, in frame starting at base 1. V has 5 bases trimmed and J has 4 bases trimmed; junction bases matching no gene number 14. In total, approximately 690 healthy bone marrow donors made up the cohort. All cohort members were sampled while nominally healthy, although unrecorded immune exposures were likely present. The donor tested CMV seronegative and was one of the 352 seronegative cohort members. A peripheral blood sample was collected from each donor, and TCR beta sequencing was performed on peripheral blood mononuclear cells. Genomic DNA extraction from the blood cell samples was performed with the Qiagen DNeasy Blood Extraction Kit. With respect to this clone: This clone's antigen is unknown. No qualities accompany the bases; no much larger clone lies one base away.

The library was made by the immunoSEQ multiplex PCR assay. The multiplex PCR relied on a mix of 60 forward primers for TCR Vbeta segments and 13 reverse primers for TCR Jbeta segments. The CDR3 region of rearranged TCR beta genes was amplified from genomic DNA by a multiplex PCR assay. On the Illumina HiSeq System, the amplified TCR beta libraries were sequenced as 87-base-pair reads. The study's processing was this. Across the 600 to 700 repertoires, a later analysis counted tens of millions of unique TCR beta chains, 9.5 million to 12 million of which were shared by at least two donors. A nearest-neighbor algorithm error-corrected the raw reads and collapsed the reads into unique sequences, merging closely related sequences to remove PCR and sequencing errors. CDR3 sequences were aligned to IMGT reference sequences to assign V, D and J gene segments. Each retained sequence needed at least a six-nucleotide match to both a V gene segment and a J gene segment. Rearrangements were called productive when the CDR3 lacked stop codons and stayed in frame with V and J; all others were non-productive. CDR3 was defined by IMGT convention, running from the second conserved V-encoded cysteine to the conserved J-encoded phenylalanine. The earlier analysis of some 550 of the donors excluded any sequence lacking an unambiguous match to a single V gene segment. An earlier analysis of fewer than 750 of the donors called V segments functional above 56.7% productive rearrangements and segregating when the between-donor standard deviation exceeded 5%. A statistical classification framework was developed to diagnose cytomegalovirus status using the catalog of TCR beta chain sequences. V and J gene assignment, in a later analysis, came from comparing TCR nucleotide sequences with IMGT/GENE-DB human TR gene sequences. The TCRdist pipeline was used in a later analysis to assign CDR3 sequences and most-parsimonious VDJ recombination scenarios. In a later analysis, each TCR beta chain was defined by its CDR3 amino acid sequence together with its V-gene family, and reads lacking a unique V-gene family were excluded. In a later analysis, fewer than 600 highly shared, low-generation-probability nucleotide sequences were removed to address suspected cross-contamination and a sequencing artifact. In a later analysis, a clonal expansion index for each public chain was calculated from normalized within-repertoire ranks of inferred template counts. In a later analysis, generation probabilities were computed using a VDJ recombination model fitted to out-of-frame rearrangements, and the results were checked against IGoR. In a later analysis, hypergeometric tests were used to score TCR-TCR, TCR-HLA and TCR-CMV co-occurrence, with a repertoire-size bias correction applied to TCR pairs. False discovery rates were estimated in a later analysis by permuting HLA or CMV assignments 20 times. In a later analysis, co-occurring TCRs were grouped using DBSCAN, with TCRdist sequence similarity added in when clustering inside HLA-allele-positive subsets. For co-occurrence clustering, repertoires with fewer than 30,000 or more than 120,000 public chains were excluded, along with a handful of repertoires with anomalous nucleotide sharing. TCRdb retrieved this table from immuneACCESS and kept in-frame rearrangements only. Not all clones are present; in checked studies, unresolved V genes account for under half, and no reason is known for the remainder. That table furnishes V, J and clone size, whereas the DNA furnished D and trimming. The sample table lists 65,000 to 75,000 clones, about two thirds of them with a count of one. Jointly, the top ten make up just over 2% of the sample.

The sequenced material came from PBMCs. The sequence came from a woman aged 30 to 39 in good health and CMV-seronegative. Recombination linked TRBV7-9 to TRBJ2-3; 8 bases in between match TRBD2. For the CDR3, the sequence is CASSPLASGGPPDTQYF. Here is the DNA: TGTGCCAGCAGCCCCCTAGCTTCGGGGGGGCCGCCAGATACGCAGTATTTT.